This T cell receptor beta chain stems from a study of blood T cell repertoires in COVID-19. CDR1 LNHDA and CDR2 SQIVND come from the germline V gene (reference sequence). Trimming cost V 8 bases and J 4 bases, with 6 bases left between them. CDR3 length: 11 amino acids. The assay was immunoSEQ multiplex PCR, and TCRdb's table has in-frame clones only and misses some. The table shows about 220,000 clones, with about 87% occurring only once. This receptor was obtained from a woman aged 25 to 39 with acute COVID-19. Sequences were obtained from PBMCs or T cells enriched from blood (not recorded which). J is TRBJ2-1 and V is TRBV19; TRBD1 is a possible D gene (6 bases). The CDR3 region is CASGQYNEQFF. CDR3 sequence (DNA): TGTGCCAGTGGACAGTACAATGAGCAGTTCTTC.